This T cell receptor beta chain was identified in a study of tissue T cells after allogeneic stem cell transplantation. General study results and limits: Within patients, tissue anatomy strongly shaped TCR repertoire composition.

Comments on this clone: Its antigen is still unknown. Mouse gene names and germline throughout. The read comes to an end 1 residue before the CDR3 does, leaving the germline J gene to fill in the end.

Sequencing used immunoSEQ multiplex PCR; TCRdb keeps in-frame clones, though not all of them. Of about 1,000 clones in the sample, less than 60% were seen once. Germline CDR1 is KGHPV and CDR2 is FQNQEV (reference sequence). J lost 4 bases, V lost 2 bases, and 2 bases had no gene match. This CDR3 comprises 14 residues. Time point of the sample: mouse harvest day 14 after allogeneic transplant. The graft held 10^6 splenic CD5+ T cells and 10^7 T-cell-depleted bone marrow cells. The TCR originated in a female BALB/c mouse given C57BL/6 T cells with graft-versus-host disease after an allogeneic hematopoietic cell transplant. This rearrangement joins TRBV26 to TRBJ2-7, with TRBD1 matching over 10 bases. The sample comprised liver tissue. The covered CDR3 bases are TGTGCCAGCAGTCTGGGGACAGGGGATTATGAACAGTAC. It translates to CASSLGTGDYEQY. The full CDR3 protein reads CASSLGTGDYEQYF.